The 25 T cell receptor beta chains reported below all come from one sample, sequenced in a study of early T cells in non-severe SARS-CoV-2 infection. One entry per CDR3 protein results from TCRdb running MiXCR on the 5' RACE reads. Of 75,000 to 100,000 distinct CDR3 sequences listed, around 15% are singletons. The material sequenced was whole blood. The receptors here all came from an adult who was a healthcare worker with PCR-confirmed SARS-CoV-2 infection or an uninfected control (not recorded which).

This clonotype was picked up many times. This chain joins TRBV4-2 and TRBJ1-6; D not certain. The germline V gene encodes CDR1 LGHNA and CDR2 YNFKEQ. The CDR3 totals 12 residues. V was shortened by 3 bases and J by 5 bases, with 2 bases between the two germline ends. CDR3 sequence reads: CASSHDNSPLHF. The CDR3, as DNA: TGTGCCAGCAGCCATGATAATTCACCCCTCCACTTT.

This clonotype has a handful of counts. This rearrangement joins TRBV5-6 to TRBJ1-1; no clear D. Germline V CDR1 and CDR2: SGHDT, YYEEEE. This CDR3 is 15 amino acids long. V gave up 0 bases and J gave up 4 bases, with 13 bases separating them. The CDR3 DNA is TGTGCCAGCAGCTTGGGACTTTCCGAGGGCACTGAAGCTTTCTTT. It yields the protein CASSLGLSEGTEAFF.

V usage is TRBV7-8 and J usage is TRBJ2-7, with unresolved D. The CDR3 length is 14 residues. CDR1 and CDR2 from the germline V gene are SGHVS and FQNEAQ. Deletions cut 7 bases from V and 0 bases from J, with 13 bases between. This CDR3 reads CASMQTLSSYEQYF. CDR3 sequence (DNA): TGTGCCAGCATGCAGACCCTCAGCTCCTACGAGCAGTACTTC.

The J gene is TRBJ2-3, the V gene TRBV29-1; 8 bases agree with TRBD2. The CDR3 extends over 12 amino acids. V was clipped by 6 bases and J by 5 bases; unmatched bases: 4. CDR1 and CDR2 from the germline V gene are SQVTM and ANQGSEA. CDR3 sequence: CSVRGAGDTQYF. CDR3 bases: TGCAGCGTGCGGGGGGCAGGAGATACGCAGTATTTT.

This clonotype was counted only a few times. Written as DNA, the CDR3 is TGTGCCAGCAGTGAAGCAGGGGCCATAGATACGCAGTATTTT. Its protein is CASSEAGAIDTQYF. The gene calls are TRBV6-1 and TRBJ2-3; maybe TRBD1 (5 bases). The length of the CDR3 is 14 residues. V gave up 0 bases and J gave up 5 bases, with 9 bases separating them. Germline CDR1 reads MNHNS; CDR2 reads SASEGT.

Here the CDR3 DNA reads TGTGCCAGCAGCTTAGGCGGAGCGGGAACCGGGGTGAGAGATGAGCAGTTCTTC. As protein: CASSLGGAGTGVRDEQFF. The rearrangement joins TRBV7-9 to TRBJ2-1; 7 nucleotides match TRBD2. Trimming at V came to 1 base and at J to 8 bases, leaving 17 bases not matched to a gene. This CDR3 comprises 18 residues. Germline assignment: CDR1 SEHNR and CDR2 FQNEAQ (reference sequence).

The chain employs TRBV7-6 and TRBJ2-2, with a possible D match to TRBD2 (5 bases). Germline V lookup: CDR1 SGHVS, CDR2 FNYEAQ. Trimming took 0 bases from V and 4 from J, leaving 12 bases between them. The CDR3 extends over 16 amino acids. The CDR3 DNA follows: TGTGCCAGCAGCTTAGCGCCGGGGTCGGTCACCGGGGAGCTGTTTTTT. It is translated as CASSLAPGSVTGELFF.

This clonotype was recorded a few times. The chain employs TRBV29-1 and TRBJ2-5; 9 nucleotides align to TRBD2. CDR1 and CDR2 from the germline V gene are SQVTM and ANQGSEA. V dropped 6 bases and J dropped 5; count of bases not matched to a gene: 13. The length of the CDR3 is 15 residues. The DNA of the CDR3 is TGCAGCGTAGATCCCGGGACTAGCCCGACGGAGACCCAGTACTTC. Its translation is CSVDPGTSPTETQYF.

This clonotype was detected many times. The V gene is TRBV10-3, the J gene TRBJ2-5; no clear D. The CDR3 loop spans 13 amino acids. Deletions cut 5 bases from V and 5 bases from J, with 12 bases between. The germline gives CDR1 ENHRY, CDR2 SYGVKD. The CDR3 DNA sequence: TGTGCCATCAGTCTTAATACCCTGGAGACCCAGTACTTC. Its translation is CAISLNTLETQYF.

The sample holds a few counts of this clonotype. The chain carries TRBV5-1 and TRBJ2-6; D may match TRBD1 or TRBD2 (5 bases each). Trimming pared 1 base from V and 0 bases from J, leaving 14 bases between. Germline V CDR1 and CDR2: SGHRS, YFSETQ. The CDR3 sequence is 18 residues long. CDR3 protein: CASSLFGTLDSGANVLTF. The CDR3 DNA follows: TGCGCCAGCAGCTTGTTCGGGACGCTAGACTCTGGGGCCAACGTCCTGACTTTC.

The sample holds many counts of this clonotype. The chain recombines TRBV28 with TRBJ1-5; unclear D gene. Per germline, CDR1 MDHEN and CDR2 SYDVKM. V lost 5 bases to trimming and J lost 3 bases, with 14 bases between them. The CDR3 has 15 amino acids. CDR3 nucleotide sequence: TGTGCCAGCAGTCCTGACGGACTGTACAATCAGCCCCAGCATTTT. Its protein is CASSPDGLYNQPQHF.

In this sample, this clonotype turned up a few times. This chain links TRBV12-3 or TRBV12-4 with TRBJ1-4; 11 bases align to TRBD1. V lost 5 bases to trimming and J lost 8 bases; unmatched junction nucleotides: 7. The length of the CDR3 is 15 residues. The CDR3 nucleotides read TGTGCCAGCAGTACCGGGGACAGGGGGGGAGAAAAACTGTTTTTT. Its protein is CASSTGDRGGEKLFF.

Ten or more counts support this clonotype. The chain has TRBV12-3 or TRBV12-4 and TRBJ1-5, with TRBD1 matching 10 bases. The CDR3 length is 17 residues. V lost 7 bases to trimming and J lost 0 bases; unmatched junction nucleotides: 9. CDR3 DNA sequence: TGTGCCAGCATTCCCGGGACAGGGGCTTTTAGCAATCAGCCCCAGCATTTT. This gives the protein CASIPGTGAFSNQPQHF.

This clonotype was seen a few times. The chain uses TRBV5-1 and TRBJ2-7; 9 bases fit TRBD1. This CDR3 contains 16 residues. The V gene's germline CDR1 is SGHRS and CDR2 YFSETQ. Losses at the gene ends were 4 bases for V and 3 bases for J; bases not matched to a gene: 11. The CDR3, as DNA: TGCGCCAGCAGCCTAATTTCGGACAGGGGCCGCTACGAGCAGTACTTC. Its translation: CASSLISDRGRYEQYF.

This clonotype was seen a few times. The chain joins TRBV27 to TRBJ2-1; TRBD2 agrees at 8 bases. After removal of 1 base from V and 4 bases from J, the junction contained 3 bases not matched to a gene. Germline V gene sequence: CDR1 MNHEY, CDR2 SMNVEV (reference sequence). The CDR3 spans 15 residues. CDR3 coding DNA: TGTGCCAGCAGTTTATTAGTAGCGGGATACAATGAGCAGTTCTTC. As protein: CASSLLVAGYNEQFF.

This clonotype has a handful of counts. This chain connects TRBV30 to TRBJ2-1, with D perhaps matching TRBD2 (6 bases). V lost 2 bases, J lost 1 base, and 9 bases lay in between. The CDR3 consists of 14 residues. CDR1 is GTSNPN and CDR2 is SVGIG in the germline V gene (reference sequence). This CDR3 is CAWSKGTSYNEQFF. In DNA form, the CDR3 reads TGTGCCTGGAGTAAGGGGACTTCCTACAATGAGCAGTTCTTC.

This clonotype has just a few counts. The final CDR3 position lacks the conserved phenylalanine or tryptophan, pointing to a likely read error. The limits of the CDR3 on the DNA are not certain, so only TCRdb's listed CDR3 is given. This chain links TRBV4-1 with TRBJ2-7; no DNA check was done on the table's D call, TRBD2. Germline CDR1 is MGHRA and CDR2 is YSYEKL. The CDR3 is 20 residues long, ends included. Here the CDR3 reads CASSQDRGTSGLTSSTWTPP.

The chain carries TRBV30 and TRBJ2-7; no firm D call. The CDR3 loop spans 13 amino acids. The germline V gene encodes CDR1 GTSNPN and CDR2 SVGIG (reference sequence). V gave up 5 bases and J gave up 0 bases, with 11 bases separating them. The CDR3 protein is CAWDEESSYEQYF. The DNA of the CDR3 is TGTGCCTGGGATGAGGAGAGCTCCTACGAGCAGTACTTC.

In its sample, this clonotype was seen a few times. The CDR3 sequence is CASTSGFYEQYF. In DNA form, the CDR3 reads TGTGCCAGCACTAGCGGGTTCTACGAGCAGTACTTC. This chain links TRBV6-2 or TRBV6-3 with TRBJ2-7, with 8 bases matching TRBD2. The junction had 2 bases not matched to a gene; V was cut back by 7 bases and J by 3 bases. CDR1 and CDR2 from the germline V gene are MNHEY and SVGEGT. The CDR3 covers 12 residues.

The sample holds many counts of this clonotype. The rearrangement joins TRBV11-2 to TRBJ2-7; 16 nucleotides match TRBD2. The V gene end was trimmed by 6 bases and the J gene end by 5 bases; junction bases not matched to a gene: 16. CDR3 length: 19 residues. Looked up from germline, CDR1 is SGHAT and CDR2 is FQNNGV. CDR3 sequence reads: CASRSPGLAGGPHRNEQYF. The CDR3 DNA reads as TGTGCCAGCAGATCTCCGGGACTAGCGGGAGGGCCTCACCGGAACGAGCAGTACTTC.

This clonotype appeared a few times. This chain joins TRBV5-4 and TRBJ1-6, with 8 bases fitting TRBD1. This CDR3 has 19 residues. J lost 0 bases, V lost 0 bases, and 8 bases had no gene match. Germline V lookup: CDR1 SGHNT, CDR2 YYREEE (reference sequence). The CDR3 sequence: CASSLVGTGLGSYNSPLHF. The DNA for the CDR3 is TGTGCCAGCAGCTTGGTGGGGACAGGTTTGGGCTCCTATAATTCACCCCTCCACTTT.

The chain carries TRBV2 and TRBJ2-3, with D perhaps TRBD1 (5 bases). The CDR3 totals 16 residues. Germline CDR1 SNHLY, CDR2 FYNNEI. V lost 7 bases and J lost 4, with 21 bases in between. The DNA of the CDR3 is TGTGCCAGCACCCTACAGGCAGGCCGCGTCGCAGATACGCAGTATTTT. It yields the protein CASTLQAGRVADTQYF. Together with reference TRBV2 and TRBJ2-3, the CDR3 gives the full variable domain: EPEVTQTPSHQVTQMGQEVILRCVPISNHLYFYWYRQILGQKVEFLVSFYNNEISEKSEIFDDQFSVERPDGSNFTLKIRSTKLEDSAMYFCASTLQAGRVADTQYFGPGTRLTVL.

This clonotype was counted a few times. The chain employs TRBV20-1 and TRBJ1-4; 8 bases fit TRBD1. This CDR3 has 14 residues. With 5 bases clipped from V and 7 bases from J, the junction kept 9 bases outside the gene matches. Germline CDR1 is DFQATT and CDR2 is SNEGSKA (reference sequence). The CDR3 loop reads CSAPSRTGSEKLFF. In nucleotides, the CDR3 is TGCAGTGCTCCAAGCCGGACAGGGAGTGAAAAACTGTTTTTT.

The V and J genes are TRBV28 and TRBJ2-7; the match to TRBD2 covers 13 bases. This CDR3 region has 16 residues. Germline V lookup: CDR1 MDHEN, CDR2 SYDVKM. Trimming removed 4 bases from V and 5 bases from J; junction bases left unmatched: 8. The CDR3 sequence is CASSSWTSGSRDEQYF. The CDR3 nucleotides read TGTGCCAGCAGTTCCTGGACTAGCGGGAGTCGGGACGAGCAGTACTTC.

This clonotype has at least ten counts. The genes are TRBV6-1 and TRBJ2-3; 8 nucleotides line up with TRBD1. The V gene end was trimmed by 5 bases and the J gene end by 3 bases; junction bases not matched to a gene: 10. The CDR3 totals 16 residues. From germline, CDR1 is MNHNS and CDR2 SASEGT. The CDR3 region has the DNA TGTGCCAGCAGTAACCCCCCGGGACAGGAGACAGATACGCAGTATTTT. Its translation is CASSNPPGQETDTQYF.